The sequence of this TCR beta chain was determined in a study of identical twins. With 6 bases removed from V and 1 base from J, the gap between germline ends came to 19 bases. Germline CDR1 reads LGHDT; CDR2 reads YNNKEL (reference sequence). This CDR3 has 17 amino acids. TCRdb reprocessed the 5' RACE reads with MiXCR, giving one entry per CDR3 protein. In the table there are about 280,000 distinct CDR3 sequences, about 8.9% of which are singletons. Only healthy Caucasians were included as donors. In its sample, this clonotype was seen many times. Its cognate antigen is unknown. Overall study results and limits: Where out-of-frame alpha sequences were twin-shared, they showed excess low generation probability. For cord blood, abundant beta clonotypes had fewer insertions, unlike memory repertoires, which showed none.

These data were also reused for a study on yellow fever vaccine responses in identical twins. That source adds: Reportedly, the T cell response mounted by twins to vaccine seemed partly convergent, partly personalized.

The receptor comes from a young woman in good health. Sample: memory (CD45RO+) T cells sorted from blood. V and J are TRBV3-1 and TRBJ1-3; possibly TRBD1 for D (6 bases). The DNA for the CDR3 is TGTGCCAGCAGTAATGGAGGGGGTTTATCGTCTGGAAACACCATATATTTT. Amino acid sequence: CASSNGGGLSSGNTIYF.